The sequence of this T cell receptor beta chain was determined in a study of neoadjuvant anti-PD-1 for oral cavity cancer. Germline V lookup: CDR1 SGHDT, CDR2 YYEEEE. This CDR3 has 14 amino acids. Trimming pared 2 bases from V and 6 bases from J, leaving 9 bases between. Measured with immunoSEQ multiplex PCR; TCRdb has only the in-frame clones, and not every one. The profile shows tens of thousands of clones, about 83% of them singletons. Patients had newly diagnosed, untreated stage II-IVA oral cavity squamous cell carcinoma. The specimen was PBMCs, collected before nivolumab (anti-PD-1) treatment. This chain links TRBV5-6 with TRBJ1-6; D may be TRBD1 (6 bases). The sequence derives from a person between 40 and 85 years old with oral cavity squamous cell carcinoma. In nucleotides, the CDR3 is TGTGCCAGCAGCTTACAGGGCGTTAATTCACCCCTCCACTTT. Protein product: CASSLQGVNSPLHF.